The next 26 T cell receptor beta chains were all read from a single sample in a study of T-cell reconstitution after alpha-beta-depleted transplantation in children. Preparation of the TCRbeta library was carried out with unique molecular identifiers. TCRdb fed the PCR reads into MiXCR, producing one record per CDR3 protein. The sample has roughly 310,000 distinct CDR3 sequences, roughly 21% seen once. The sample here was PBMCs, mostly from graft donor cells, taken 180 days after TCRalphabeta/CD19-depleted stem cell transplant. Source of these receptors: a male patient younger than 18 who had a stem cell transplant for acute lymphoblastic leukemia, so the T cells may come from the graft donor.

The V gene is TRBV27, the J gene TRBJ2-7; no firm D call. Trimming pared 0 bases from V and 2 bases from J, leaving 17 bases between. CDR3 length: 17 residues. Germline V gene data show CDR1 as MNHEY and CDR2 as SMNVEV (reference sequence). DNA of the CDR3: TGTGCCAGCAGTTTATCGGGCGCTGGCGCCGGAGCCTACGAGCAGTACTTC. It translates to CASSLSGAGAGAYEQYF.

This clonotype was picked up a small number of times. The CDR3 DNA follows: TGCGCCAGCAGCCAAGCGGAACTGTACGAGACCCAGTACTTC. It specifies CASSQAELYETQYF. The genes are TRBV4-1 and TRBJ2-5; D gene uncertain. With 1 base removed from V and 5 bases from J, the gap between germline ends came to 11 bases. Germline V gene lookup returns CDR1 MGHRA and CDR2 YSYEKL. This CDR3 is built from 14 residues.

The rearrangement links TRBV20-1 to TRBJ2-5; 7 bases fit TRBD2. The CDR3 contains 14 residues. Per germline, CDR1 DFQATT and CDR2 SNEGSKA (reference sequence). V was pared by 4 bases and J by 5 bases, with 10 bases of the junction left unmatched. CDR3 bases: TGCAGTGCTACCGGCGGGAGCAGAGGGGAGACCCAGTACTTC. Amino acids: CSATGGSRGETQYF.

The chain uses TRBV5-6 and TRBJ2-1, with 14 bases matching TRBD2. The CDR3 is 16 amino acids. With 3 bases clipped from V and 6 bases from J, the junction kept 5 bases outside the gene matches. In germline, CDR1 is SGHDT, CDR2 YYEEEE. CDR3 sequence reads: CASSYTGLAGVNEQFF. Here the CDR3 DNA reads TGTGCCAGCAGCTACACGGGACTAGCGGGAGTCAATGAGCAGTTCTTC.

This clonotype was seen only a few times. CDR3 nucleotides: TGTGCCAGCAGACTTGGGGGATGGTCCTACGAGCAGTACTTC. It encodes CASRLGGWSYEQYF. The chain combines TRBV12-3 or TRBV12-4 with TRBJ2-7, with D perhaps assigned TRBD1 or TRBD2 (5 bases each). The CDR3 sequence is 14 residues long. The V gene lost 6 bases and the J gene lost 1 base, with 13 bases spanning the gap.

The chain employs TRBV11-2 and TRBJ2-7; 9 positions match TRBD1. The germline CDR1 and CDR2 sequences are SGHAT and FQNNGV. Trimming removed 5 bases from V and 3 bases from J; junction bases left unmatched: 8. The CDR3 is 15 amino acids. The CDR3 reads CASSQSGTGLYEQYF. The CDR3 DNA sequence: TGTGCCAGCAGCCAATCCGGGACAGGGCTCTACGAGCAGTACTTC.

CDR3 sequence (DNA): TGCAGTGCCAAGACTAGCGGGAGGAATGAGCAGTTCTTC. This sequence encodes CSAKTSGRNEQFF. The chain links TRBV20-1 to TRBJ2-1, with 13 bases identical to TRBD2. Germline trimming cut 6 bases from V and 7 bases from J; bases unmatched to any gene: 3. From germline, CDR1 is DFQATT and CDR2 SNEGSKA (reference sequence). The CDR3 consists of 13 residues.

Remarks on this clonotype: The CDR3 carries no conserved terminal phenylalanine or tryptophan, so it likely arises from a read error. The chain uses TRBV10-3 and TRBJ2-7; TRBD1 is a possible D gene (6 bases). The V gene's germline CDR1 is ENHRY and CDR2 SYGVKD. The V end lost 3 bases, the J end lost 0 bases, and 9 bases lay between the germline ends. This CDR3 has 14 amino acids. The DNA of the CDR3 is TGTGCCATCAGTGAAGGGGGAAGCTCCTACGAGCAGTACTAC. This codes for CAISEGGSSYEQYY.

J is TRBJ2-2 and V is TRBV18; 8 bases line up with TRBD1. Trimming at V came to 8 bases and at J to 5 bases, leaving 16 bases not matched to a gene. Germline assignment: CDR1 KGHSH and CDR2 LQKENI. This CDR3 contains 17 residues. As DNA, the CDR3 is TGTGCCAGCCCCAAAGTGACAGGGGATCCAGGAACCGGGGAGCTGTTTTTT. It is translated as CASPKVTGDPGTGELFF.

This clonotype was seen only a few times. CDR3 sequence reads: CASSPPETFYEQYF. The CDR3 DNA reads TGTGCCAGCTCACCACCGGAAACCTTCTACGAGCAGTACTTC. The J gene is TRBJ2-7, the V gene TRBV18; D remains unclear. This CDR3 contains 14 residues. Trimming stripped 0 bases from V and 3 bases from J, with 9 bases between. Germline CDR1 and CDR2: KGHSH and LQKENI.

This CDR3 is CASSLGIFPGGRGETQYF. In DNA form, the CDR3 reads TGTGCCAGCAGCTTAGGGATCTTCCCGGGGGGCCGGGGAGAGACCCAGTACTTC. This sequence joins TRBV7-6 and TRBJ2-5; tentatively, D is TRBD2 (7 bases). CDR1 and CDR2 (germline): SGHVS, FNYEAQ. V was clipped by 1 base and J by 4 bases, with 22 bases between them. This CDR3 region has 18 residues.

This clonotype was counted only a few times. The CDR3 region has the DNA TGTGCCAGCAGCTTAGTAGGACAGGGTAATGGCTACACCTTC. As protein: CASSLVGQGNGYTF. This rearrangement joins TRBV7-9 to TRBJ1-2; TRBD1 agrees at 8 bases. Trimming at V came to 1 base and at J to 6 bases, leaving 4 bases not matched to a gene. Germline loops: CDR1 SEHNR, CDR2 FQNEAQ (reference sequence). The CDR3 totals 14 residues.

The chain uses TRBV7-9 and TRBJ2-3; the match to TRBD2 covers 10 bases. Unmatched junction bases numbered 5, after V lost 2 bases and J lost 0 bases. CDR1 and CDR2 from the germline V gene are SEHNR and FQNEAQ (reference sequence). This CDR3 spans 17 amino acids. In DNA form, the CDR3 reads TGTGCCAGCAGCTTAACCGGACTAGCGGAAAGCACAGATACGCAGTATTTT. Translated: CASSLTGLAESTDTQYF.

The CDR3, as DNA: TGCGCCAGCAGCCAAGCGGGGTTTAACACTGAAGCTTTCTTT. Translated, it gives CASSQAGFNTEAFF. The chain links TRBV4-1 to TRBJ1-1; no definite D call. Germline values: CDR1 MGHRA, CDR2 YSYEKL. This CDR3 is 14 amino acids long. Trimming left V 1 base short and J 2 bases short, with 8 bases between.

In its sample, this clonotype was seen a few times. V is TRBV6-6 and J is TRBJ2-7; maybe TRBD2 (5 bases). The CDR3 spans 12 residues. Germline CDR1 reads MNHNY; CDR2 reads SVGAGI (reference sequence). Trimming shortened V by 5 bases and J by 10 bases, and 15 bases separated the two germline ends. The CDR3 reads CASSRAGGVQYF. CDR3 bases: TGTGCCAGCAGTCGCGCCGGAGGCGTCCAGTACTTC.

The CDR3 sequence is CASSSEGAPALPYNEQFF. CDR3 nucleotide sequence: TGTGCCAGCAGCTCGGAGGGGGCACCTGCGTTGCCCTACAATGAGCAGTTCTTC. This chain uses TRBV5-6 with TRBJ2-1, with D tentatively TRBD1 (7 bases). Trimming stripped 3 bases from V and 2 bases from J, with 21 bases between. Germline V gene sequence: CDR1 SGHDT, CDR2 YYEEEE. The length of the CDR3 is 18 residues. Together with reference TRBV5-6 and TRBJ2-1, the CDR3 gives the full variable domain: DAGVTQSPTHLIKTRGQQVTLRCSPKSGHDTVSWYQQALGQGPQFIFQYYEEEERQRGNFPDRFSGHQFPNYSSELNVNALLLGDSALYLCASSSEGAPALPYNEQFFGPGTRLTVL.

As concerns this clonotype: A much more abundant neighbour one base away suggests this may be a read error. The CDR3 is CASSLEGLSHEQYF. The CDR3 DNA reads as TGTGCCAGCAGTTTAGAGGGCCTCTCCCACGAGCAGTACTTC. The V gene is TRBV12-3 or TRBV12-4, the J gene TRBJ2-7; D is ambiguous. CDR3 length: 14 amino acids.

This clonotype turned up a few times. The V gene is TRBV12-3 or TRBV12-4, the J gene TRBJ1-5, with 9 bases aligning to TRBD1. This CDR3 region has 16 residues. V gave up 4 bases and J gave up 3 bases; unmatched junction bases: 7. The CDR3: CASSWGTGGPNQPQHF. CDR3 DNA sequence: TGTGCCAGCAGTTGGGGCACAGGGGGCCCCAATCAGCCCCAGCATTTT.

This chain connects TRBV5-1 to TRBJ2-7, with TRBD2 matching over 11 bases. J gave up 3 bases and V 4 bases, and 6 bases lay outside the gene matches. CDR1 and CDR2 from the germline V gene are SGHRS and YFSETQ. CDR3 length: 15 amino acids. As DNA, the CDR3 is TGCGCCAGCAGCCTTACCGGGACTAGCGGCTACGAGCAGTACTTC. This sequence encodes CASSLTGTSGYEQYF.

The J gene is TRBJ2-7, the V gene TRBV20-1; D not resolved. V was trimmed by 1 base and J by 3 bases, leaving 10 bases between them. Germline CDR1 reads DFQATT; CDR2 reads SNEGSKA (reference sequence). The length of the CDR3 is 13 residues. The CDR3 sequence: CSARGNAFYEQYF. The DNA of the CDR3 is TGCAGTGCTAGAGGAAATGCATTCTACGAGCAGTACTTC.

This sequence joins TRBV24-1 and TRBJ2-2, with TRBD2 as a possible D gene (6 bases). V lost 12 bases to trimming and J lost 0 bases, with 16 bases between them. This CDR3 region has 15 residues. Germline CDR1 KGHDR, CDR2 SFDVKD. CDR3 bases: TGTGCCCCCGGGAGAGGACACACGAACACCGGGGAGCTGTTTTTT. Its protein product is CAPGRGHTNTGELFF.

V and J are TRBV4-1 and TRBJ1-1; D uncertain. Per the germline V gene, CDR1 is MGHRA and CDR2 is YSYEKL. The length of the CDR3 is 13 residues. Deletions cut 2 bases from V and 7 bases from J, with 11 bases between. The CDR3 sequence: CASSQTKGDEAFF. CDR3 bases: TGCGCCAGCAGCCAAACCAAGGGCGATGAAGCTTTCTTT.

The V gene is TRBV10-2, the J gene TRBJ2-2; 12 bases line up with TRBD1. The CDR3 covers 17 residues. The V segment lost 6 bases and the J segment 5 bases; nucleotides outside the gene matches: 10. The germline V gene encodes CDR1 WSHSY and CDR2 SAAADI. This chain's CDR3 is CASRVRDRGPSTGELFF. The DNA for the CDR3 is TGCGCCAGCAGAGTAAGGGACAGGGGGCCATCGACCGGGGAGCTGTTTTTT.

V and J are TRBV5-1 and TRBJ1-1, with 7 positions matching TRBD1. The CDR3 has 14 amino acids. Germline V gene sequence: CDR1 SGHRS, CDR2 YFSETQ. J was trimmed by 2 bases and V by 5 bases; bases with no gene match: 6. The CDR3 DNA reads TGCGCCAGCAGGGGGGGACAGCAAAACACTGAAGCTTTCTTT. Its protein is CASRGGQQNTEAFF.

This clonotype was recorded a few times. This sequence joins TRBV27 and TRBJ2-5, with 9 bases matching TRBD2. This CDR3 is 15 amino acids long. Trimming removed 3 bases from V and 1 base from J; junction bases left unmatched: 3. Germline values: CDR1 MNHEY, CDR2 SMNVEV (reference sequence). The CDR3 sequence is CASSFSAGGQETQYF. In DNA form, the CDR3 reads TGTGCCAGCAGTTTCTCAGCGGGAGGCCAAGAGACCCAGTACTTC.

There are a few counts of this clonotype. J is TRBJ2-5 and V is TRBV10-1; D call uncertain. The germline V and J ends were trimmed by 0 bases and 0 bases, with 11 bases remaining between them. The CDR3 extends over 16 amino acids. Germline CDR1 WNHNN, CDR2 SYGVQD (reference sequence). For the CDR3, the DNA is TGCGCCAGCAGTGAGTCGAAAATCGCGGACCAAGAGACCCAGTACTTC. Its translation: CASSESKIADQETQYF.